This TCR beta chain was retrieved from a study of response to subunit inactivated influenza vaccine. Germline V gene lookup returns CDR1 DFQATT and CDR2 SNEGSKA (reference sequence). This CDR3 contains 13 residues. V was pared by 6 bases and J by 2 bases, with 12 bases between. As regards this clonotype: The antigen is unknown.

TCRdb reanalysed the RT-PCR reads using MiXCR and keeps one entry per CDR3 protein. This table has roughly 790,000 distinct CDR3 sequences, 21% appearing once. Study results and caveats: Authors suggested few new T cells are recruited by each seasonal influenza vaccination.

Specimen: PBMCs from blood, collected 5 days after vaccination. This sequence was found in a man between 45 and 60 years old who received an inactivated influenza vaccine. J is TRBJ2-3 and V is TRBV20-1; tentatively, D is TRBD2 (6 bases). CDR3 nucleotides: TGCAGTGCGGGCGGGGCCTACACAGATACGCAGTATTTT. Translation: CSAGGAYTDTQYF.